This T cell receptor (beta chain) was sequenced during a study of T cell changes during pregnancy in multiple sclerosis (dated by TCRdb to the late 2010s). For context, the study as a whole: Changes in the T cell repertoire over the course of pregnancy were examined in this study in women with multiple sclerosis.

CDR1 and CDR2 are read off the germline V gene as ENHRY and SYGVKD. CDR3 length: 16 amino acids, cysteine to phenylalanine. The only DNA kept is the CDR3, 48 bases in frame from the first base. V loses 6 bases at its end and J loses 0 bases; junction bases beyond the gene matches: 3. Concerning this clone: The specificity of this receptor is unknown. No much larger clonotype is one base removed from it; base qualities were not supplied.

Library preparation used the immunoSEQ multiplex PCR assay. The immuneACCESS repertoire file appears here via TCRdb, limited to in-frame rearrangements. These files lack a portion of the clones; in checked studies, under half of the deficit traces to unresolved V genes, and the cause of the others is not known. Recorded for this sample are some 64,000 clones; under 95% of them occurred a single time. Of the sample, 3% to 4% is held by the ten largest clones. The sample in question was peripheral blood, obtained in the first trimester of pregnancy. The TCR comes from a female donor in good health, enrolled as a control in a pregnancy study. The V gene is TRBV10-3 and the J gene is TRBJ2-1; TRBD2 aligns with 12 central bases. The DNA sequence is TGTGCCATCAGCTCGGGACTAGCGGGCTCCTACAATGAGCAGTTCTTC. It translates as CAISSGLAGSYNEQFF.